A selection of T cell receptor beta chains follows, all from one sample in a study of circulating CD8 cells and anti-PD-1 response in melanoma. TCRdb re-derived calls from the reads in MiXCR, one entry per CDR3 protein. The sample yields 500 to 800 distinct CDR3 sequences, 7% to 9% seen once. The specimen comprised CD8+ T cells from PBMCs, sampled at baseline or after one month of anti-PD-1 therapy (not recorded which). Receptors originate from a human donor with melanoma. CDR3s include the opening cysteine and the closing phenylalanine or tryptophan. D genes are given only for firm matches. Rows may omit the clone size; those that give it use once, few, many or a size class.

size	V	J	D	CDR3	DNA
large	TRBV4-3	TRBJ2-7	-	CASSQVLASEQYF	TGCGCCAGCAGCCAAGTACTAGCATCCGAGCAGTACTTC
large	TRBV19	TRBJ2-2	TRBD1	CASSIGTGEGTGELFF	TGTGCCAGTAGTATCGGGACAGGGGAAGGCACCGGGGAGCTGTTTTTT
medium-sized	TRBV18	TRBJ2-5	-	CASSPPTGRETQYF	TGTGCCAGCTCACCCCCGACGGGAAGGGAGACCCAGTACTTC
large	TRBV19	TRBJ2-5	TRBD1	CASSNRDSSLETQYF	TGTGCCAGTAGTAATCGGGACAGTAGCTTGGAGACCCAGTACTTC
few	TRBV20-1	TRBJ2-4	-	CSARARLALADIQYF	TGCAGTGCTAGAGCTCGTCTAGCTCTCGCAGACATTCAGTACTTC
large	TRBV19	TRBJ2-4	-	CASGGAGNIQYF	TGTGCCAGTGGGGGAGCGGGCAACATTCAGTACTTC
large	TRBV27	TRBJ2-1	TRBD2	CASSLAGGLKGNEQFF	TGTGCCAGCAGTCTAGCGGGGGGGCTAAAGGGCAATGAGCAGTTCTTC
large	TRBV27	TRBJ2-1	TRBD1	CASSQPGQGPYNEQFF	TGTGCCAGCAGTCAACCGGGACAGGGTCCCTACAATGAGCAGTTCTTC
large	TRBV24-1	TRBJ2-1	-	CATQPRGSSYNEQFF	TGTGCCACCCAACCGCGGGGAAGCTCCTACAATGAGCAGTTCTTC
-	TRBV19	TRBJ2-3	TRBD1	CASSIPAGQGADTQYF	TGTGCCAGTAGTATCCCTGCAGGCCAGGGGGCAGATACGCAGTATTTT
large	TRBV27	TRBJ2-5	TRBD2	CASSPEGGGSQETQYF	TGTGCCAGCAGTCCTGAGGGCGGGGGTAGTCAAGAGACCCAGTACTTC
-	TRBV5-4	TRBJ2-7	TRBD1	CASSNIQGAFPYEQYF	TGTGCCAGCAGTAATATACAGGGGGCTTTCCCCTACGAGCAGTACTTC
large	TRBV21-1	TRBJ1-1	-	CASSGRDRGLNTEAFF	TGTGCCAGCAGCGGCCGGGACAGGGGGCTGAACACTGAAGCTTTCTTT
large	TRBV4-1	TRBJ1-6	TRBD1	CASSQKSPGQGNSPLHF	TGCGCCAGCAGCCAAAAATCCCCGGGACAGGGAAACTCACCCCTCCACTTT
large	TRBV28	TRBJ1-3	-	CASSRNQLSGNTIYF	TGTGCCAGCAGTAGAAACCAATTATCTGGAAACACCATATATTTT
large	TRBV4-1	TRBJ1-3	-	CASSQVSSGNTIYF	TGCGCCAGCAGCCAAGTCAGCTCTGGAAACACCATATATTTT
large	TRBV19	TRBJ2-7	-	CASIVYRDEQYF	TGTGCCAGTATCGTGTACAGGGACGAGCAGTACTTC
large	TRBV7-2	TRBJ2-1	TRBD1	CASSARDRSFYNEQFF	TGTGCCAGCAGCGCCCGGGACAGAAGTTTCTACAATGAGCAGTTCTTC
large	TRBV30	TRBJ1-6	TRBD1	CAWRRDSSYNSPLHF	TGTGCCTGGAGGCGGGACAGCTCCTATAATTCACCCCTCCACTTT
few	TRBV19	TRBJ1-1	TRBD1	CASSSRGGTEAFF	TGTGCCAGTAGCTCCAGGGGGGGCACTGAAGCTTTCTTT
medium-sized	TRBV2	TRBJ2-6	-	CASKPALSSGANVLTF	TGTGCCAGCAAACCAGCCTTAAGCTCTGGGGCCAACGTCCTGACTTTC
few	TRBV5-6	TRBJ2-5	-	CASSLARQGKETQHF	TGTGCCAGCAGCTTGGCGCGGCAGGGTAAAGAGACCCAGCACTTC
large	TRBV24-1	TRBJ2-3	-	CATSDIGLTQYF	TGTGCCACCAGTGACATAGGACTGACGCAGTATTTT
hyperexpanded	TRBV19	TRBJ2-2	-	CASTRTDIYAEVGELFF	TGTGCCAGTACTCGGACAGACATATACGCGGAGGTCGGGGAGCTGTTTTTT
medium-sized	TRBV5-6	TRBJ2-1	-	CATGGTGSYNEQFF	TGTGCCACCGGGGGGACAGGCTCCTACAATGAGCAGTTCTTC
large	TRBV5-4	TRBJ2-1	-	CASSPAYGDEQFF	TGTGCCAGCAGCCCCGCCTATGGGGATGAGCAGTTCTTC
medium-sized	TRBV19	TRBJ2-7	TRBD1	CASSQYSGTVPYEQYF	TGTGCCAGTAGTCAATACTCCGGGACAGTCCCCTACGAGCAGTACTTC
large	TRBV7-2	TRBJ2-1	-	CASSSTRGQGYNEQFF	TGTGCCAGCAGCTCAACCCGGGGGCAAGGCTACAATGAGCAGTTCTTC
-	TRBV7-9	TRBJ2-7	-	CASSAPGHPSYEQYF	TGTGCCAGCAGCGCACCGGGACACCCCTCCTACGAGCAGTACTTC
few	TRBV19	TRBJ1-1	-	CASSPNTLNTEAFF	TGTGCCAGTAGTCCGAACACGCTGAACACTGAAGCTTTCTTT
medium-sized	TRBV7-2	TRBJ1-5	-	CASSLNRGADQPQHF	TGTGCCAGCAGCTTAAATAGGGGGGCGGATCAGCCCCAGCATTTT
large	TRBV7-2	TRBJ1-4	TRBD1	CASSERQGSTNEKLFF	TGTGCCAGCAGCGAAAGACAGGGATCAACTAATGAAAAACTGTTTTTT
few	TRBV29-1	TRBJ1-2	-	CSGQTGINYGYTF	TGCAGCGGCCAAACAGGGATCAACTATGGCTACACCTTC
-	TRBV4-3	TRBJ1-2	-	CASSQVDGDYGYTF	TGCGCCAGCAGCCAAGTGGACGGCGACTATGGCTACACCTTC
medium-sized	TRBV2	TRBJ2-7	-	CASRLGLYYEQYF	TGTGCCAGCAGACTGGGGTTATACTACGAGCAGTACTTC
medium-sized	TRBV12-3/TRBV12-4	TRBJ2-7	TRBD1	CASSFSSGQGPYEQYF	TGTGCCAGCAGTTTTTCTTCGGGACAGGGGCCCTACGAGCAGTACTTC
large	TRBV9	TRBJ2-6	-	CASSASPEANVLTF	TGTGCCAGCAGCGCTAGTCCCGAGGCCAACGTCCTGACTTTC
large	TRBV19	TRBJ2-1	TRBD1	CASSRDRAWNEQFF	TGTGCCAGTAGCCGGGACAGGGCTTGGAATGAGCAGTTCTTC
-	TRBV19	TRBJ2-3	-	CASSIGTGMSADTQYF	TGTGCCAGTAGTATTGGTACAGGGATGAGCGCAGATACGCAGTATTTT
large	TRBV24-1	TRBJ2-5	TRBD2	CATSDFERGAQETQYF	TGTGCCACCAGTGATTTCGAGCGGGGCGCCCAAGAGACCCAGTACTTC
medium-sized	TRBV29-1	TRBJ2-1	-	CSARDGFYNEQFF	TGCAGCGCCCGGGACGGTTTCTACAATGAGCAGTTCTTC
large	TRBV2	TRBJ2-5	TRBD2	CASRGRTRVKETQYF	TGTGCCAGCAGAGGCCGGACTAGGGTGAAAGAGACCCAGTACTTC
-	TRBV7-2	TRBJ1-5	-	CASSLLPNSNQPQHF	TGTGCCAGCAGCTTATTACCAAATAGCAATCAGCCCCAGCATTTT
large	TRBV19	TRBJ1-5	-	CASSMQDQPQHF	TGTGCCAGTAGTATGCAGGATCAGCCCCAGCATTTT
large	TRBV7-8	TRBJ2-2	-	CASRRRYTGELFF	TGTGCCAGCAGGAGGAGATACACCGGGGAGCTGTTTTTT
large	TRBV29-1	TRBJ2-1	-	CSVDVRFDEQFF	TGCAGCGTTGACGTCAGGTTCGATGAGCAGTTCTTC
large	TRBV28	TRBJ2-3	-	CASSFLQGTDTQYF	TGTGCCAGCAGTTTCCTTCAGGGCACAGATACGCAGTATTTT
large	TRBV24-1	TRBJ2-5	-	CATSDIQQETQYF	TGTGCCACCAGTGATATTCAGCAAGAGACCCAGTACTTC